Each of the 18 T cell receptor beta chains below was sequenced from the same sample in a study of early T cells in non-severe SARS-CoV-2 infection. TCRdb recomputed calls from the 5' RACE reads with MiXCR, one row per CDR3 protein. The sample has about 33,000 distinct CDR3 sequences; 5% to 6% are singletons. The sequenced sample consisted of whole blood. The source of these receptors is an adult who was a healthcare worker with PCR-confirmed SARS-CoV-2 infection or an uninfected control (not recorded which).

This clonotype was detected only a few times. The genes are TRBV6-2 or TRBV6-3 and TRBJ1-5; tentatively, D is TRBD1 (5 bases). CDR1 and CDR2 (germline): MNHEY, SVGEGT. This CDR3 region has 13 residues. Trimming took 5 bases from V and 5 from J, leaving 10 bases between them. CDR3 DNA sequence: TGTGCCAGCAGTCGGCAGGGTCATCAGCCCCAGCATTTT. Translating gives CASSRQGHQPQHF.

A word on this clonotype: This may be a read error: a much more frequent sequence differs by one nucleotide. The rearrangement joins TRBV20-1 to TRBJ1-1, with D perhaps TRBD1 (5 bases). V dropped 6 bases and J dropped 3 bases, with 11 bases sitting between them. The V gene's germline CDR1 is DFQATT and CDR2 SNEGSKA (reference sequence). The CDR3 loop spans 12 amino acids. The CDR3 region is CSAWMGDTEAFF. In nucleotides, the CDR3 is TGCAGTGCCTGGATGGGGGACACTGAAGCTTTCTTT.

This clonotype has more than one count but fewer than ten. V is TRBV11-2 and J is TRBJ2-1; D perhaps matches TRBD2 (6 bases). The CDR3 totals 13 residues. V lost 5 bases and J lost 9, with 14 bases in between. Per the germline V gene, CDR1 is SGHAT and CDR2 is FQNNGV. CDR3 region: CASSPGLRGEQFF. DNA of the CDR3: TGTGCCAGCAGCCCGGGACTTCGGGGTGAGCAGTTCTTC. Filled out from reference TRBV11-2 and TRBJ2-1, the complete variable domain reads EAGVAQSPRYKIIEKRQSVAFWCNPISGHATLYWYQQILGQGPKLLIQFQNNGVVDDSQLPKDRFSAERLKGVDSTLKIQPAKLEDSAVYLCASSPGLRGEQFFGPGTRLTVL.

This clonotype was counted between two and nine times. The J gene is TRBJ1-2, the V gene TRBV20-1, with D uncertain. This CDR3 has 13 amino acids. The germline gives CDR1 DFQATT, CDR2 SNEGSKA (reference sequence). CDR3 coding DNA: TGCAGCATCCCGGACCGTACTAACTATGGCTACACCTTC. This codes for CSIPDRTNYGYTF.

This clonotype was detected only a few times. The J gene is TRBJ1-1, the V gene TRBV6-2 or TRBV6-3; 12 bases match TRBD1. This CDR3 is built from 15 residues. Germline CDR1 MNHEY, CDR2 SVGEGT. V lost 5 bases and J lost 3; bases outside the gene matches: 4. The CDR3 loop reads CASSAGTGGYTEAFF. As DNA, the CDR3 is TGTGCCAGCAGTGCCGGGACAGGGGGCTACACTGAAGCTTTCTTT.

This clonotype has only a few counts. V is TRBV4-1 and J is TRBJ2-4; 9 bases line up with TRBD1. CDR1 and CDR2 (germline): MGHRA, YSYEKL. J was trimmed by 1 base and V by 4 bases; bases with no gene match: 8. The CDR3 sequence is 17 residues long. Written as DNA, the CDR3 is TGCGCCAGCAGCCCCGGGACAGGGAACGATGCCAAAAACATTCAGTACTTC. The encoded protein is CASSPGTGNDAKNIQYF.

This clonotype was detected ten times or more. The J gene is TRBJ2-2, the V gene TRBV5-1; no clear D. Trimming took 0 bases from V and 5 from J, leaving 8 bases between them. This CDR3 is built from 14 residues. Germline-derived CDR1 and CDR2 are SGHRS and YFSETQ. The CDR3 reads CASSLGGRTGELFF. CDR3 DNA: TGCGCCAGCAGCTTGGGTGGTCGGACCGGGGAGCTGTTTTTT.

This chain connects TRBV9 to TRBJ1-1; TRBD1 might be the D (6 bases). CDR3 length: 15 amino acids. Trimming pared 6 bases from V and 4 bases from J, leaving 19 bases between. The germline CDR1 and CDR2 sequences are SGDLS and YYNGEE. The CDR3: CASTPGLLGGTEAFF. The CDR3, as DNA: TGTGCCAGCACCCCGGGGCTCTTAGGGGGCACTGAAGCTTTCTTT.

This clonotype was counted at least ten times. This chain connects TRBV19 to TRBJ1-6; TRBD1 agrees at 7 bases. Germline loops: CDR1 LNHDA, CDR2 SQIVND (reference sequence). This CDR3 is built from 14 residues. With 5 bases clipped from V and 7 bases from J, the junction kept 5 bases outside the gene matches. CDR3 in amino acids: CASSVTTGNSPLHF. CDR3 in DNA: TGTGCCAGTAGTGTGACGACAGGGAATTCACCCCTCCACTTT.

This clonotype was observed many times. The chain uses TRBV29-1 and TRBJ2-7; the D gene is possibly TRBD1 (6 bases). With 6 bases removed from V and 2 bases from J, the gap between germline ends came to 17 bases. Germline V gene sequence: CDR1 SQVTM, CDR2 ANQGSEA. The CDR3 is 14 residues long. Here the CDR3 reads CSVVDRSGAYEQYF. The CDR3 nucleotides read TGCAGCGTGGTCGACAGGTCTGGGGCCTACGAGCAGTACTTC.

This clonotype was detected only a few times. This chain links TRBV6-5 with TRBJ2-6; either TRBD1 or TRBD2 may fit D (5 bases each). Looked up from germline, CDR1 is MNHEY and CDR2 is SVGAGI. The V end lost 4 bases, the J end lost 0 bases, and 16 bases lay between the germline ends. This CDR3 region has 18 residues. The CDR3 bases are TGTGCCAGCAGTTTCGCCGGGACGGAAAGCTCTGGGGCCAACGTCCTGACTTTC. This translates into CASSFAGTESSGANVLTF.

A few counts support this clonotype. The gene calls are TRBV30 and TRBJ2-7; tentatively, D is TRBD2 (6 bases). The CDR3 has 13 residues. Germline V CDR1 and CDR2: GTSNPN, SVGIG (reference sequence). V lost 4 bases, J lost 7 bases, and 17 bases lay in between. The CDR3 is CAWNLGGVGEQYF. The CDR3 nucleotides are TGTGCCTGGAATCTAGGAGGGGTAGGGGAGCAGTACTTC.

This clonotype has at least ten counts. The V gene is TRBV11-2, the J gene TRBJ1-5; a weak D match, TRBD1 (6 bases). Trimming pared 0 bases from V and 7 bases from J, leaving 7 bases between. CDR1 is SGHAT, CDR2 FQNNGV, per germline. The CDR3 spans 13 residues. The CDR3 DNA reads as TGTGCCAGCAGCTTAGAGGGGGCCCAGCCCCAGCATTTT. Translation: CASSLEGAQPQHF.

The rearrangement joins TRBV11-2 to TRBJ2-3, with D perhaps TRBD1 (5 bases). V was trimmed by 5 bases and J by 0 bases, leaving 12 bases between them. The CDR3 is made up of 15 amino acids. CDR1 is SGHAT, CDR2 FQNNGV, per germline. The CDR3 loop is CASSTWTSSTDTQYF. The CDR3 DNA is TGTGCCAGCAGCACGTGGACAAGTAGCACAGATACGCAGTATTTT.

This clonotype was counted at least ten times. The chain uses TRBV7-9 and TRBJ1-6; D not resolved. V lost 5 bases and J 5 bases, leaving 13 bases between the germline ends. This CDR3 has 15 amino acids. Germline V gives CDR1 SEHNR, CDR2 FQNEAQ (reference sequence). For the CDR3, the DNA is TGTGCCAGCAGCCCAGTGAGCCTACATAATTCACCCCTCCACTTT. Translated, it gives CASSPVSLHNSPLHF.

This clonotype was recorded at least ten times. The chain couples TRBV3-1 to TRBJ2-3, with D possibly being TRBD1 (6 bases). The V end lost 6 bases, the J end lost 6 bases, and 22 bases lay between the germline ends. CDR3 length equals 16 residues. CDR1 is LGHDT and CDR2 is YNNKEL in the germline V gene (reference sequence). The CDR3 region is CASSHTSPGQGDTQYF. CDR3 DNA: TGTGCCAGCAGTCATACCTCGCCGGGCCAGGGGGATACGCAGTATTTT.

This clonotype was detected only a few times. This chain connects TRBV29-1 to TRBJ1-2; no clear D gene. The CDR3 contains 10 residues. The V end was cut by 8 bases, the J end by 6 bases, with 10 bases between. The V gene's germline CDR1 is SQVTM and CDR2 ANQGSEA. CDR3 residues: CSTTGDGYTF. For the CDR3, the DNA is TGCAGCACTACCGGGGATGGCTACACCTTC.

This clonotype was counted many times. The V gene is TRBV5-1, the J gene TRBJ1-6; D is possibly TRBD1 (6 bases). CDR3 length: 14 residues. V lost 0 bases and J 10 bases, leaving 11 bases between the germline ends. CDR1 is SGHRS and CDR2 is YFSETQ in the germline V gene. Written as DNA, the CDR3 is TGCGCCAGCAGCTTGGACCTAGGGGGATCACCCCTCCACTTT. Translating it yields CASSLDLGGSPLHF. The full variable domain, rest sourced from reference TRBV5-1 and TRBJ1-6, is KAGVTQTPRYLIKTRGQQVTLSCSPISGHRSVSWYQQTPGQGLQFLFEYFSETQRNKGNFPGRFSGRQFSNSRSEMNVSTLELGDSALYLCASSLDLGGSPLHFGNGTRLTVT.